The 27 T cell receptor beta chains given below trace back to one sample, sequenced in a study of control samples from healthy donors and cancer patients. Produced via immunoSEQ multiplex PCR; TCRdb's table is partial and in-frame only. The sample has 110,000 or so clones; over 75% are singletons. Material: blood. The receptor source for this set is a human donor in good health. The donor label of this sample is uncertain.

This CDR3 reads CASSLSRGANTGELFF. The DNA for the CDR3 is TGTGCCAGCAGCTTGTCCAGGGGCGCGAACACCGGGGAGCTGTTTTTT. V usage is TRBV5-4 and J usage is TRBJ2-2, with D tentatively TRBD1 (6 bases). V was clipped by 1 base and J by 0 bases, with 10 bases between them. The CDR3 covers 16 residues. CDR1 and CDR2 (germline): SGHNT, YYREEE (reference sequence). Supplemented by reference TRBV5-4 and TRBJ2-2, the full variable domain reads ETGVTQSPTHLIKTRGQQVTLRCSSQSGHNTVSWYQQALGQGPQFIFQYYREEENGRGNFPPRFSGLQFPNYSSELNVNALELDDSALYLCASSLSRGANTGELFFGEGSRLTVL.

This clone has just one count. The chain combines TRBV7-9 with TRBJ1-1, with D perhaps TRBD1 (5 bases). Trimming cost V 4 bases and J 3 bases, with 9 bases left between them. CDR1 is SEHNR and CDR2 is FQNEAQ in the germline V gene (reference sequence). CDR3 size: 13 residues. The CDR3 loop reads CASSSQEYTEAFF. The CDR3 bases are TGTGCCAGCAGCTCACAGGAATACACTGAAGCTTTCTTT. Complete variable domain (other parts from reference TRBV7-9 and TRBJ1-1): DTGVSQNPRHKITKRGQNVTFRCDPISEHNRLYWYRQTLGQGPEFLTYFQNEAQLEKSRLLSDRFSAERPKGSFSTLEIQRTEQGDSAMYLCASSSQEYTEAFFGQGTRLTVV.

The genes are TRBV14 and TRBJ1-2; 7 nucleotides match TRBD1. The length of the CDR3 is 14 residues. Germline values: CDR1 SGHDN, CDR2 FVKESK. V lost 1 base to trimming and J lost 4 bases; unmatched junction nucleotides: 3. This chain's CDR3 is CASSQVGQFYGYTF. The CDR3, as DNA: TGTGCCAGCAGCCAAGTGGGACAGTTCTATGGCTACACCTTC.

V usage is TRBV6-1 and J usage is TRBJ1-5, with TRBD1 matching 7 bases. Germline V gives CDR1 MNHNS, CDR2 SASEGT. This CDR3 region has 19 residues. V lost 1 base, J lost 4 bases, and 16 bases stayed unmatched. The CDR3 loop reads CASSEDRRRWAGGNQPQHF. CDR3 nucleotides: TGTGCCAGCAGTGAAGATCGAAGGAGGTGGGCAGGGGGGAATCAGCCCCAGCATTTT.

The chain combines TRBV5-1 with TRBJ1-3; D perhaps matches TRBD1 (6 bases). V dropped 0 bases and J dropped 7 bases, with 14 bases sitting between them. The length of the CDR3 is 15 residues. The germline V gene encodes CDR1 SGHRS and CDR2 YFSETQ. The CDR3 sequence is CASSLAGASANTIYF. DNA for the CDR3: TGCGCCAGCAGCTTGGCAGGGGCCTCAGCGAACACCATATATTTT.

The chain combines TRBV7-6 with TRBJ1-4; no clear D gene. Trimming left V 0 bases short and J 5 bases short, with 10 bases between. This CDR3 region has 15 residues. CDR1 SGHVS and CDR2 FNYEAQ come from the germline V gene. CDR3 residues: CASSLAADLNEKLFF. CDR3 coding DNA: TGTGCCAGCAGCTTAGCGGCGGACTTAAATGAAAAACTGTTTTTT.

The chain uses TRBV4-1 and TRBJ2-1; TRBD2 matches at 8 bases. Germline trimming cut 8 bases from V and 12 bases from J; bases unmatched to any gene: 9. The germline CDR1 and CDR2 sequences are MGHRA and YSYEKL. The CDR3 contains 12 residues. CDR3 coding DNA: TGCGCCAGCGGTACTAGCGGTCTGCCGCAGTTCTTC. It translates to CASGTSGLPQFF.

This clone was counted a single time. CDR3 bases: TGTGCCAGCAGCAAGCGGGGGCCGCGCACAGATACGCAGTATTTT. Amino acids: CASSKRGPRTDTQYF. The chain uses TRBV3-1 (or the pseudogene TRBV3-2) and TRBJ2-3; TRBD2 matches at 8 bases. There are 15 residues in the CDR3. Germline trimming cut 5 bases from V and 1 base from J; bases unmatched to any gene: 5. The V gene's germline CDR1 is LGHDT and CDR2 YNNKEL (reference sequence).

This rearrangement joins TRBV28 to TRBJ1-2; D gene unclear. The CDR3 spans 11 residues. Trimming removed 1 base at V and 11 bases at J, with 8 bases between. Germline assignment: CDR1 MDHEN and CDR2 SYDVKM. CDR3: CASSLSKEYTF. The CDR3 bases are TGTGCCAGCAGTTTATCCAAGGAGTACACCTTC.

The V gene is TRBV7-9, the J gene TRBJ1-5; D gene uncertain. The CDR3 covers 14 residues. V dropped 4 bases and J dropped 5 bases, with 12 bases sitting between them. The germline gives CDR1 SEHNR, CDR2 FQNEAQ (reference sequence). The DNA for the CDR3 is TGTGCCAGCAGCTCCCGGTCGGGAGATCAGCCCCAGCATTTT. Its protein product is CASSSRSGDQPQHF.

The rearrangement uses TRBV27 and TRBJ1-2; D is uncertain. Per the germline V gene, CDR1 is MNHEY and CDR2 is SMNVEV (reference sequence). The V end was cut by 0 bases, the J end by 2 bases, with 13 bases between. The CDR3 has 16 amino acids. The CDR3 loop reads CASSLSSPPANYGYTF. The DNA of the CDR3 is TGTGCCAGCAGTTTATCGTCCCCCCCGGCCAACTATGGCTACACCTTC.

The CDR3 region has the DNA TGCGCCAGCAGCTTGCTTGGGACAGGGAGCCCGACGAACACCGGGGAGCTGTTTTTT. Translated, it gives CASSLLGTGSPTNTGELFF. The chain couples TRBV5-1 to TRBJ2-2, with 9 bases lining up with TRBD1. V lost 1 base and J lost 0; bases outside the gene matches: 10. Germline V CDR1 and CDR2: SGHRS, YFSETQ. The CDR3 is made up of 19 amino acids.

CDR3 residues: CASSRTSQETQYF. CDR3 sequence (DNA): TGTGCCAGCTCACGGACAAGCCAAGAGACCCAGTACTTC. V is TRBV18 and J is TRBJ2-5; D might be TRBD1 (5 bases). The CDR3 length is 13 residues. V was shortened by 4 bases and J by 1 base, with 7 bases between the two germline ends. Germline lookup yields CDR1 KGHSH and CDR2 LQKENI.

The gene calls are TRBV28 and TRBJ2-2; 10 nucleotides match TRBD2. Germline CDR1 is MDHEN and CDR2 is SYDVKM. The trim removed 11 bases at V and 6 bases at J, leaving 12 bases unmatched. The CDR3 extends over 15 amino acids. CDR3 nucleotide sequence: TGTGCCGCTAAGGAACCGGGACTAGCGTCCGGGGAGCTGTTTTTT. It translates to CAAKEPGLASGELFF.

J is TRBJ1-6 and V is TRBV6-1; 7 positions match TRBD1. The length of the CDR3 is 16 residues. Germline V lookup: CDR1 MNHNS, CDR2 SASEGT. V gave up 0 bases and J gave up 9 bases; unmatched junction bases: 8. The CDR3 loop is CASSEATGYLSSPLHF. CDR3 sequence (DNA): TGTGCCAGCAGTGAAGCGACAGGGTATCTCAGTTCACCCCTCCACTTT.

The chain employs TRBV18 and TRBJ2-7, with a tentative D call TRBD1 (5 bases). CDR3 length: 14 residues. The germline gives CDR1 KGHSH, CDR2 LQKENI. V shed 5 bases and J shed 6 bases, with 17 bases lying between them. CDR3 in DNA: TGTGCCAGCTCAAACCAGACAGTCATCGGCGAGCAGTACTTC. Its translation is CASSNQTVIGEQYF. Full variable domain (outside the CDR3, taken from reference TRBV18 and TRBJ2-7): NAGVMQNPRHLVRRRGQEARLRCSPMKGHSHVYWYRQLPEEGLKFMVYLQKENIIDESGMPKERFSAEFPKEGPSILRIQQVVRGDSAAYFCASSNQTVIGEQYFGPGTRLTVT.

V and J are TRBV7-2 and TRBJ2-2; TRBD1 agrees at 11 bases. Per germline, CDR1 SGHTA and CDR2 FQGNSA. The CDR3 sequence is 16 residues long. V gave up 2 bases and J gave up 6 bases; unmatched junction bases: 5. This chain's CDR3 is CASSLRTGGNPGELFF. The CDR3 DNA sequence: TGTGCCAGCAGCTTAAGGACAGGGGGCAACCCCGGGGAGCTGTTTTTT. The full variable domain, rest sourced from reference TRBV7-2 and TRBJ2-2, is GAGVSQSPSNKVTEKGKDVELRCDPISGHTALYWYRQSLGQGLEFLIYFQGNSAPDKSGLPSDRFSAERTGGSVSTLTIQRTQQEDSAVYLCASSLRTGGNPGELFFGEGSRLTVL.

The chain joins TRBV3-1 (or the pseudogene TRBV3-2) to TRBJ2-7; no clear D gene. Germline loops: CDR1 LGHDT, CDR2 YNNKEL (reference sequence). The CDR3 is 14 residues long. The V end lost 2 bases, the J end lost 2 bases, and 10 bases lay between the germline ends. CDR3 sequence (DNA): TGTGCCAGCAGCCAATTAAGGGTGACCTACGAGCAGTACTTC. This translates into CASSQLRVTYEQYF.

This chain connects TRBV24-1 to TRBJ2-7; TRBD1 matches at 7 bases. The germline V gene has CDR1 KGHDR and CDR2 SFDVKD. V gave up 1 base and J gave up 3 bases; unmatched junction bases: 17. This CDR3 spans 19 amino acids. CDR3 nucleotide sequence: TGTGCCACCAGTGATTTAAACGAGTGGGGTGGACAGGAATACTACGAGCAGTACTTC. It is translated as CATSDLNEWGGQEYYEQYF.

The J gene is TRBJ1-3, the V gene TRBV7-8; a weak D match, TRBD1 (6 bases). Germline lookup yields CDR1 SGHVS and CDR2 FQNEAQ. The CDR3 spans 15 residues. V shed 1 base and J shed 4 bases, with 11 bases lying between them. CDR3 bases: TGTGCCAGCAGCTTAGATTGGGGGCTCGGAAACACCATATATTTT. As protein: CASSLDWGLGNTIYF.

The V gene is TRBV28, the J gene TRBJ1-6, with D unresolved. The CDR3 is 14 residues long. Germline loops: CDR1 MDHEN, CDR2 SYDVKM. The V and J ends lost 4 bases and 11 bases respectively, with 15 bases between them. The CDR3 DNA sequence: TGTGCCAGCAGTTCAACCCCCCCCAATCCACCCCTCCACTTT. This sequence encodes CASSSTPPNPPLHF.

This chain joins TRBV6-5 and TRBJ2-7; TRBD2 might be the D (7 bases). Germline V CDR1 and CDR2: MNHEY, SVGAGI. The CDR3 is 14 amino acids. V was clipped by 7 bases and J by 3 bases, with 16 bases between them. The CDR3 nucleotides read TGTGCCAGCAAATACAGGGCGGGGGTCTACGAGCAGTACTTC. Protein: CASKYRAGVYEQYF.

The chain uses TRBV10-1 and TRBJ1-4; maybe TRBD1 (5 bases). The V gene lost 3 bases and the J gene lost 3 bases, with 8 bases spanning the gap. The length of the CDR3 is 14 residues. CDR1 and CDR2 from the germline V gene are WNHNN and SYGVQD (reference sequence). The CDR3 spells CASSDRGSNEKLFF. CDR3 coding DNA: TGCGCCAGCAGTGATCGGGGGTCTAATGAAAAACTGTTTTTT.

V usage is TRBV3-1 (or the pseudogene TRBV3-2) and J usage is TRBJ1-1; 10 bases align to TRBD1. This CDR3 has 15 residues. Losses at the gene ends were 7 bases for V and 3 bases for J; bases not matched to a gene: 8. Germline V gene lookup returns CDR1 LGHDT and CDR2 YNNKEL (reference sequence). The DNA of the CDR3 is TGTGCCAGCACCCGGGACAGGGGCGTGGACACTGAAGCTTTCTTT. This translates into CASTRDRGVDTEAFF.

The rearrangement joins TRBV5-1 to TRBJ2-1; D not resolved. The V gene lost 0 bases and the J gene lost 5 bases, with 21 bases spanning the gap. This CDR3 region has 18 residues. Germline V lookup: CDR1 SGHRS, CDR2 YFSETQ. The CDR3 bases are TGCGCCAGCAGCTTGGTACGGGCCTTCTCGGTCCCCAACAATGAGCAGTTCTTC. Translated: CASSLVRAFSVPNNEQFF.

The rearrangement uses TRBV7-2 and TRBJ2-3; tentative D call: TRBD2 (7 bases). V gave up 1 base and J gave up 4 bases, with 15 bases separating them. Germline V lookup: CDR1 SGHTA, CDR2 FQGNSA. This CDR3 has 16 amino acids. CDR3 amino acids: CASSLEGRGHADTQYF. The CDR3 DNA sequence: TGTGCCAGCAGCTTAGAGGGGCGGGGGCATGCAGATACGCAGTATTTT.

The chain recombines TRBV7-3 with TRBJ1-3; 9 nucleotides agree with TRBD1. Germline lookup yields CDR1 SGHTA and CDR2 FQGTGA. Trimming removed 3 bases from V and 8 bases from J; junction bases left unmatched: 2. The CDR3 length is 13 residues. CDR3 nucleotide sequence: TGTGCCAGCAGCTTGGGACAGGGAGACACCATATATTTT. This codes for CASSLGQGDTIYF. Looking up the rest from reference TRBV7-3 and TRBJ1-3 gives the full variable domain: GAGVSQTPSNKVTEKGKYVELRCDPISGHTALYWYRQSLGQGPEFLIYFQGTGAADDSGLPNDRFFAVRPEGSVSTLKIQRTERGDSAVYLCASSLGQGDTIYFGEGSWLTVV.